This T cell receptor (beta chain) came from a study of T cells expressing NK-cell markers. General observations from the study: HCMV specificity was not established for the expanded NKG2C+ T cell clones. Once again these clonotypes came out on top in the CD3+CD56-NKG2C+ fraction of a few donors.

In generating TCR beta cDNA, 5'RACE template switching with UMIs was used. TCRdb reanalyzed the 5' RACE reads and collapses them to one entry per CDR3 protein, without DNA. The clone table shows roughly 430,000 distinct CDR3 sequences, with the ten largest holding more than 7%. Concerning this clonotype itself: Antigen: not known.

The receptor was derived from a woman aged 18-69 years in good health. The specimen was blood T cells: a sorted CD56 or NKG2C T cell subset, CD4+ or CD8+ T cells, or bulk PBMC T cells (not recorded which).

The CDR3 loop is CASSTGGFNQPQHF. The chain is built from TRBV28 and TRBJ1-5; TCRdb proposes TRBD1, but this gene call is untestable without DNA. The germline V gene has CDR1 MDHEN and CDR2 SYDVKM. The CDR3 extends over 14 amino acids.